A single sample is the source of the 8 T cell receptor beta chains below, sequenced in a study of T cell repertoires and Cas9 in healthy adults (dated by TCRdb to the late 2010s). Library construction relied on the immunoSEQ multiplex PCR assay. TCRdb stores this immuneACCESS table with in-frame sequences only. Part of the clones is absent; in the studies checked, under half of the shortfall reflects unresolved V genes, and no reason is known for the rest. The sample has approximately 22,000 clones on record, around 92% of them singletons. The ten biggest clones cover approximately 0.8% of the sample. The material sequenced was CD4+ effector T cells (CD127+, CD25-, CD137-, CD154-) from PBMCs; culture status not recorded. These receptors all come from a human donor in good health.

This chain uses TRBV28 with TRBJ2-2; TRBD1 or TRBD2 may be the D gene (5 bases each). This CDR3 comprises 14 residues. The V gene lost 4 bases and the J gene lost 1 base, with 7 bases spanning the gap. The germline CDR1 and CDR2 sequences are MDHEN and SYDVKM. The CDR3: CASSSRGNTGELFF. The CDR3 DNA sequence: TGTGCCAGCAGTTCGAGGGGGAACACCGGGGAGCTGTTTTTT.

The chain links TRBV7-3 to TRBJ2-5; D is perhaps TRBD1 (5 bases). Germline loops: CDR1 SGHTA, CDR2 FQGTGA. This CDR3 spans 16 amino acids. The germline V and J ends were trimmed by 0 bases and 1 base, with 12 bases remaining between them. The DNA for the CDR3 is TGTGCCAGCAGCTTAACCCAGGCAGGGCCCCAAGAGACCCAGTACTTC. Translation gives CASSLTQAGPQETQYF.

The rearrangement joins TRBV7-2 to TRBJ2-7; 8 bases line up with TRBD2. CDR3 length: 14 residues. The germline V gene encodes CDR1 SGHTA and CDR2 FQGNSA. J lost 6 bases, V lost 1 base, and 5 bases had no gene match. CDR3 region: CASSLEAGVSEQYF. In DNA, the CDR3 is TGTGCCAGCAGCTTAGAAGCGGGGGTAAGCGAGCAGTACTTC.

The chain is built from TRBV19 and TRBJ1-1; the D is unclear. V lost 4 bases, J lost 4 bases, and 10 bases lay in between. Germline CDR1 and CDR2: LNHDA and SQIVND (reference sequence). This CDR3 comprises 13 residues. The CDR3 here is CASSTSLVTEAFF. CDR3 nucleotides: TGTGCCAGTAGTACCTCTCTAGTCACTGAAGCTTTCTTT.

This clone was found once. The chain joins TRBV6-6 to TRBJ1-2; D is unresolved. CDR1 and CDR2 from the germline V gene are MNHNY and SVGAGI (reference sequence). The V end was cut by 5 bases, the J end by 1 base, with 8 bases between. The CDR3 length is 13 residues. The chain's CDR3 is CASSAQDNYGYTF. The CDR3 DNA is TGTGCCAGCAGTGCCCAGGATAACTATGGCTACACCTTC.

This chain links TRBV18 with TRBJ1-1; no clear D. Looked up from germline, CDR1 is KGHSH and CDR2 is LQKENI. The CDR3 consists of 12 residues. Trimming removed 3 bases from V and 1 base from J, with 3 bases in between. The CDR3 DNA sequence: TGTGCCAGCTCACCCCCGAACACTGAAGCTTTCTTT. Its translation is CASSPPNTEAFF.

This clone was observed once. The chain couples TRBV6-6 to TRBJ1-1; 7 bases are a match to TRBD1. J lost 3 bases, V lost 1 base, and 8 bases had no gene match. The germline V gene has CDR1 MNHNY and CDR2 SVGAGI (reference sequence). This CDR3 contains 16 residues. The CDR3 sequence is CASSYYYGQADTEAFF. In DNA, the CDR3 is TGTGCCAGCAGTTACTACTACGGACAGGCTGACACTGAAGCTTTCTTT.

The chain links TRBV19 to TRBJ1-1; 8 nucleotides align to TRBD1. Germline-derived CDR1 and CDR2 are LNHDA and SQIVND (reference sequence). CDR3 length equals 16 residues. V shed 3 bases, J shed 0 bases, and the junction held 6 bases outside the gene matches. This CDR3 is CASSMWTGRMNTEAFF. CDR3 nucleotides: TGTGCCAGTAGTATGTGGACAGGGCGGATGAACACTGAAGCTTTCTTT.